The 22 T cell receptor beta chains in this list originate from one sample, sequenced in a study of response to subunit inactivated influenza vaccine (dated by TCRdb to the late 2010s). The library was built by means of RT-PCR. This sample was sequenced with an Illumina HiSeq 2500. Starting from the raw public reads, TCRdb applied fastp trimming at Q25, assembled clones with MiXCR and retained in-frame beta chains. Each CDR3 protein gets just one entry, which takes the most common genes and DNA from the rows behind it. A total of fewer than 600,000 distinct CDR3 sequences appear in this sample, roughly 7.9% of them only once. Roughly 13% of the sample is taken by the ten largest. This specimen consisted of PBMCs from blood, obtained around 25 months after vaccination. These TCRs come from a man aged 50-75 years who received an inactivated influenza vaccine. Donor details come from another sample of the same person, matched by shared clones.

The rearrangement links TRBV11-1 to TRBJ2-5; D unresolved. Trimming removed 5 bases from V and 0 bases from J, with 10 bases in between. There are 14 residues in the CDR3. Per the germline V gene, CDR1 is SGHAT and CDR2 is FQDESV (reference sequence). CDR3 sequence: CASSLNWNQETQYF. The CDR3 coding sequence is TGTGCCAGCAGCCTGAACTGGAACCAAGAGACCCAGTACTTC.

The rearrangement joins TRBV20-1 to TRBJ2-5; 10 bases are shared with TRBD1. The junction had 6 bases not matched to a gene; V was cut back by 4 bases and J by 4 bases. Germline CDR1 reads DFQATT; CDR2 reads SNEGSKA (reference sequence). This CDR3 spans 14 amino acids. The DNA of the CDR3 is TGCAGTGCTACAGGACAGGGGGGGCGAGAGACCCAGTACTTC. Encoded protein: CSATGQGGRETQYF.

This clonotype has a count of ten or more. This sequence joins TRBV5-1 and TRBJ1-1, with D possibly TRBD1 on 6 matching bases. V was trimmed by 6 bases and J by 5 bases, leaving 23 bases between them. Germline V gene data show CDR1 as SGHRS and CDR2 as YFSETQ. This CDR3 comprises 16 residues. The CDR3 region is CASNQGRGNFRTEAFF. DNA for the CDR3: TGCGCCAGCAACCAGGGCAGGGGAAATTTTAGGACTGAAGCTTTCTTT.

This clonotype has at least ten counts. V and J are TRBV28 and TRBJ1-2; D call uncertain. The CDR3 covers 12 residues. The germline V and J ends were trimmed by 3 bases and 8 bases, with 10 bases remaining between them. Germline assignment: CDR1 MDHEN and CDR2 SYDVKM. The CDR3 DNA is TGTGCCAGCAGTTTCTCGCAGCGGGGCTACACCTTC. Residues: CASSFSQRGYTF.

This chain uses TRBV7-2 with TRBJ2-5; D possibly corresponds to TRBD2 (5 bases). Germline-derived CDR1 and CDR2 are SGHTA and FQGNSA. Trimming cost V 0 bases and J 0 bases, with 8 bases left between them. The CDR3 is made up of 15 amino acids. The CDR3: CASSLARADQETQYF. In DNA, the CDR3 is TGTGCCAGCAGCTTAGCGAGGGCAGACCAAGAGACCCAGTACTTC.

This clonotype was counted only a few times. V gene TRBV7-2 combines with J gene TRBJ1-1; D gene uncertain. Trimming pared 1 base from V and 3 bases from J, leaving 12 bases between. The CDR3 extends over 15 amino acids. Germline loops: CDR1 SGHTA, CDR2 FQGNSA. The CDR3 DNA is TGTGCCAGCAGCTTAGTCGTGAACGCCTACACTGAAGCTTTCTTT. Translating gives CASSLVVNAYTEAFF.

This clonotype was detected only a few times. The chain joins TRBV5-1 to TRBJ2-5, with D unresolved. Deletions cut 4 bases from V and 5 bases from J, with 15 bases between. Germline CDR1 and CDR2: SGHRS and YFSETQ. CDR3 length: 14 residues. The CDR3 is CASSPRPPGETQYF. DNA for the CDR3: TGCGCCAGCAGCCCCCGACCACCCGGGGAGACCCAGTACTTC.

Ten or more counts support this clonotype. This chain joins TRBV2 and TRBJ2-3; TRBD2 might be the D (5 bases). The CDR3 is made up of 12 amino acids. Germline V gene data show CDR1 as SNHLY and CDR2 as FYNNEI. Trimming took off 6 bases at V and 3 bases at J, with 7 bases between the two ends. This CDR3 reads CASSGITDTQYF. CDR3 coding DNA: TGTGCCAGCAGCGGGATTACAGATACGCAGTATTTT.

V and J are TRBV27 and TRBJ1-4; no clear D gene. Trimming cost V 8 bases and J 4 bases, with 17 bases left between them. In germline, CDR1 is MNHEY, CDR2 SMNVEV (reference sequence). The CDR3 totals 15 residues. The CDR3 DNA follows: TGTGCCAGCCGGGCTAGACCTCCGGGTAATGAAAAACTGTTTTTT. Translating it yields CASRARPPGNEKLFF.

A few counts support this clonotype. CDR3 DNA: TGTGCCTGGAGTGTAGGGGGGCAGCCATTCTCTGGAAACACCATATATTTT. Translation gives CAWSVGGQPFSGNTIYF. The chain has TRBV30 and TRBJ1-3; tentatively, D is TRBD1 (6 bases). The CDR3 is 17 residues long. Trimming cost V 0 bases and J 0 bases, with 15 bases left between them. Looked up from germline, CDR1 is GTSNPN and CDR2 is SVGIG (reference sequence).

As concerns this clonotype: Since a much larger clone is just one base distant, this may be a read error. The CDR3 here is CASSSSRGRVNERFF. The CDR3, as DNA: TGTGCCAGCAGTTCATCGCGGGGGCGCGTCAATGAGCGGTTCTTC. V and J are TRBV6-5 and TRBJ2-1; possibly TRBD2 for D (7 bases). The germline V gene has CDR1 MNHEY and CDR2 SVGAGI. There are 15 residues in the CDR3.

This clonotype showed up just a few times. The chain has TRBV25-1 and TRBJ2-1, with a possible D match to TRBD1 (5 bases). Trimming pared 8 bases from V and 6 bases from J, leaving 11 bases between. Germline CDR1 is MGHDK and CDR2 is SYGVNS. The length of the CDR3 is 12 residues. The CDR3 region is CASGAASNEQFF. CDR3 sequence (DNA): TGTGCCAGCGGGGCGGCAAGCAATGAGCAGTTCTTC.

Many counts were recorded for this clonotype. The chain couples TRBV20-1 to TRBJ2-3, with D possibly being TRBD1 or TRBD2 (5 bases each). Germline CDR1 is DFQATT and CDR2 is SNEGSKA (reference sequence). This CDR3 is built from 15 residues. The ends were cut back, 3 bases at V and 0 bases at J, with 13 bases in the middle. Written as DNA, the CDR3 is TGCAGTGCTAGGGGGACCCAACCTAGCACAGATACGCAGTATTTT. Translating it yields CSARGTQPSTDTQYF.

The rearrangement uses TRBV20-1 and TRBJ2-6, with a weak D call TRBD2 (6 bases). This CDR3 region has 15 residues. Germline lookup yields CDR1 DFQATT and CDR2 SNEGSKA (reference sequence). V was trimmed by 0 bases and J by 3 bases, leaving 9 bases between them. The CDR3 loop reads CSARDKGGGANVLTF. The CDR3 DNA follows: TGCAGTGCTAGAGACAAGGGAGGTGGGGCCAACGTCCTGACTTTC.

The chain carries TRBV5-5 and TRBJ2-1; D is perhaps TRBD1 (6 bases). V was pared by 4 bases and J by 0 bases, with 11 bases between. This CDR3 is built from 15 residues. Germline CDR1 is SGHKS and CDR2 is YYEKEE (reference sequence). The CDR3 loop reads CASSTGHLSYNEQFF. In DNA, the CDR3 is TGTGCCAGCAGCACGGGACACCTCTCCTACAATGAGCAGTTCTTC.

The CDR3 spells CASSHPKGGTQYF. In DNA form, the CDR3 reads TGTGCCAGCAGTCACCCGAAGGGGGGGACCCAGTACTTC. This sequence joins TRBV7-2 and TRBJ2-5; the D gene could be TRBD1 or TRBD2 (6 bases each). V dropped 6 bases and J dropped 7 bases, with 15 bases sitting between them. The CDR3 has 13 residues. The V gene's germline CDR1 is SGHTA and CDR2 FQGNSA.

The genes are TRBV5-1 and TRBJ2-1; maybe TRBD1 (7 bases). Germline loops: CDR1 SGHRS, CDR2 YFSETQ. The length of the CDR3 is 16 residues. Deletions cut 2 bases from V and 4 bases from J, with 16 bases between. CDR3 region: CASSLSQTGRYNEQFF. The CDR3 nucleotides read TGCGCCAGCAGCTTATCCCAGACAGGGAGGTACAATGAGCAGTTCTTC.

This clonotype was found a few times. CDR3 DNA sequence: TGTGCCAGCAGCTCTAAACATAATAGGGGGCTTCCATACAATGAGCAGTTCTTC. This encodes CASSSKHNRGLPYNEQFF. The V and J genes are TRBV11-2 and TRBJ2-1; 7 bases are a match to TRBD1. Germline loops: CDR1 SGHAT, CDR2 FQNNGV. This CDR3 contains 18 residues. The V and J ends lost 4 bases and 4 bases, in that order; junction bases with no gene match: 16.

The chain recombines TRBV10-2 with TRBJ2-7; D call uncertain. The CDR3 consists of 14 residues. V was pared by 1 base and J by 1 base, with 8 bases between. The germline CDR1 and CDR2 sequences are WSHSY and SAAADI. CDR3: CASSEWPSSYEQYF. The CDR3 bases are TGCGCCAGCAGTGAGTGGCCGTCGTCCTACGAGCAGTACTTC.

This chain uses TRBV12-3 or TRBV12-4 with TRBJ1-1; weak D call: TRBD1 (5 bases). V gave up 3 bases and J gave up 2 bases, with 10 bases separating them. This CDR3 has 14 amino acids. The CDR3 is CASSFPGDNTEAFF. The CDR3 DNA reads TGTGCCAGCAGTTTCCCGGGGGACAACACTGAAGCTTTCTTT.

This clonotype was recorded a few times. This chain connects TRBV20-1 to TRBJ2-1, with 8 bases fitting TRBD2. The CDR3 has 13 amino acids. The trim removed 7 bases at V and 6 bases at J, leaving 8 bases unmatched. Germline CDR1 is DFQATT and CDR2 is SNEGSKA (reference sequence). CDR3 nucleotides: TGCAGTGTTAATAGCGGGGTGGGCAATGAGCAGTTCTTC. Its translation is CSVNSGVGNEQFF.

This clonotype has more than one count but fewer than ten. The rearrangement uses TRBV7-2 and TRBJ1-2; 7 nucleotides match TRBD1. This CDR3 has 13 amino acids. J lost 7 bases, V lost 7 bases, and 9 bases had no gene match. The germline V gene encodes CDR1 SGHTA and CDR2 FQGNSA. The CDR3 nucleotides read TGTGCCAGCACCCGCGACAGGGTTTCTGGCTACACCTTC. Residues: CASTRDRVSGYTF.